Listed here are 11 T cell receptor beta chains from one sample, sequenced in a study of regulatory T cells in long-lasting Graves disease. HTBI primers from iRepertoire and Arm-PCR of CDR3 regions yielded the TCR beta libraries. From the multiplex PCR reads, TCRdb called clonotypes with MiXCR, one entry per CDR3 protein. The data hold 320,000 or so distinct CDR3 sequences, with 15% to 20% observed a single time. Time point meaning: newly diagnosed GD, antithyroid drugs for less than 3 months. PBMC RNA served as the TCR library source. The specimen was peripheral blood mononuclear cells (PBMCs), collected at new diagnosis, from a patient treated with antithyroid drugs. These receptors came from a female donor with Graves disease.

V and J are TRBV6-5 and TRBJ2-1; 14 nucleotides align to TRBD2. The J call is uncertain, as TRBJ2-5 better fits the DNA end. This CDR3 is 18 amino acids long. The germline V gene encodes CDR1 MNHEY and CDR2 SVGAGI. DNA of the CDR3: TGTGCCAGCAGTTATTCCCCGGGACTAGCGGGAGATTCAGAGACCCAGTACTTC. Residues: CASSYSPGLAGDSETQYF.

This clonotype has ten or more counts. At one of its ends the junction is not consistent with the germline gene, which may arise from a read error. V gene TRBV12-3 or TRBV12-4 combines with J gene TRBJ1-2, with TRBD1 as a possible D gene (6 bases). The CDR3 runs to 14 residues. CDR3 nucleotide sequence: TGTACCAGCAGTCCCGGACAGCGGAACTATGGCTACACCTTC. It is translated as CTSSPGQRNYGYTF.

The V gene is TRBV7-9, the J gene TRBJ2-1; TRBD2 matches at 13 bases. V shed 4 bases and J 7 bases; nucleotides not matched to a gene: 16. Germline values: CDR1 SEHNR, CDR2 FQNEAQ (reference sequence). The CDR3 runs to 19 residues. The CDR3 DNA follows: TGTGCCAGCAGCTCGGGGACTAGCGGGATTAGGCCCTTTTTTAATGAGCAGTTCTTC. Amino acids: CASSSGTSGIRPFFNEQFF.

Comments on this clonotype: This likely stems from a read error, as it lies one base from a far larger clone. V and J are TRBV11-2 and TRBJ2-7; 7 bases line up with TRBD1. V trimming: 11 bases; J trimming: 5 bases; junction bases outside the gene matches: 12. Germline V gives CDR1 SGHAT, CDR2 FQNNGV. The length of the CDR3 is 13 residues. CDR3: CARSFAQGNEQYF. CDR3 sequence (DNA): TGTGCCCGGAGTTTCGCACAGGGGAACGAGCAGTACTTC.

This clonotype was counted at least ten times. The CDR3 nucleotides read TGTGCCAGCTCAGAAACTCCCACGGGCGAGCAGTACTTC. Translating it yields CASSETPTGEQYF. The J gene is TRBJ2-7, the V gene TRBV18; D call uncertain. V was trimmed by 5 bases and J by 6 bases, leaving 14 bases between them. This CDR3 contains 13 residues. Germline V gene lookup returns CDR1 KGHSH and CDR2 LQKENI.

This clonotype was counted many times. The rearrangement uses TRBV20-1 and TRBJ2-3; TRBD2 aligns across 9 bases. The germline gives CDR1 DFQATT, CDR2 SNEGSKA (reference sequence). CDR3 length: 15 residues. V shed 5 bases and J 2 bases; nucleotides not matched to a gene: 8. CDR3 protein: CSAPMTSGSTDTQYF. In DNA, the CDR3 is TGCAGTGCTCCGATGACTAGCGGTTCCACAGATACGCAGTATTTT.

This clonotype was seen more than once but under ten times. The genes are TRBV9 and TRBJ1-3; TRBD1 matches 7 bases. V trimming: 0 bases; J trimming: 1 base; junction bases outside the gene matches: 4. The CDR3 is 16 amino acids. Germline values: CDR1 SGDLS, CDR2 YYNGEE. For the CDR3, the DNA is TGTGCCAGCAGCGTAGCCGGACAGGTTTCTGGAAACACCATATATTTT. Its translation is CASSVAGQVSGNTIYF. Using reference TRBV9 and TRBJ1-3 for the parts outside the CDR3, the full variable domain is DSGVTQTPKHLITATGQRVTLRCSPRSGDLSVYWYQQSLDQGLQFLIQYYNGEERAKGNILERFSAQQFPDLHSELNLSSLELGDSALYFCASSVAGQVSGNTIYFGEGSWLTVV.

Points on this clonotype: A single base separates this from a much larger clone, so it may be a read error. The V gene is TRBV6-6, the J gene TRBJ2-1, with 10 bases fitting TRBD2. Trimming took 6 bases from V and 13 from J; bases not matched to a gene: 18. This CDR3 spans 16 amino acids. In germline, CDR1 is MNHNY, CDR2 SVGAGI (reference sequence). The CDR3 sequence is CASSLGTSATQETQFF. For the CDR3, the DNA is TGTGCCAGCAGCCTAGGGACTAGCGCGACTCAAGAGACCCAGTTCTTC.

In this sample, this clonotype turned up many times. CDR3: CASSFGQGSGYEQYF. Written as DNA, the CDR3 is TGTGCCAGCAGTTTCGGTCAGGGGAGTGGGTACGAGCAGTACTTC. The J gene is TRBJ2-7, the V gene TRBV27; tentatively, D is TRBD1 (6 bases). Germline values: CDR1 MNHEY, CDR2 SMNVEV (reference sequence). This CDR3 spans 15 amino acids. Trimming cost V 3 bases and J 4 bases, with 16 bases left between them.

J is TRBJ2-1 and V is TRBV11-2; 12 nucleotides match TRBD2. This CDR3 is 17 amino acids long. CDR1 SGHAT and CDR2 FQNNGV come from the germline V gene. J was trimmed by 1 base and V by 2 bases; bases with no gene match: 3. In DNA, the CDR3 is TGTGCCAGCAGCTTACGACTAGCGGGGGTGTCCTACAATGAGCAGTTCTTC. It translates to CASSLRLAGVSYNEQFF.

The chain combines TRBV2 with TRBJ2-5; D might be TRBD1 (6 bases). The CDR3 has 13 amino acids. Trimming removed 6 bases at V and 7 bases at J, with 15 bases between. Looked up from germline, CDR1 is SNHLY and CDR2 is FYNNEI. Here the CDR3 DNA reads TGTGCCAGCAGACCCCGACAGGTCGGGACCCAGTACTTC. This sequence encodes CASRPRQVGTQYF.